This is a list of T cell receptor beta chains from one sample in a study of OX40 agonist ivuxolimab in advanced cancers. Here immunoSEQ multiplex PCR was the method, and the copy in TCRdb shows in-frame clones only, minus some. The sample consists of just over 95,000 clones, 90% of them appearing once. The material sequenced was CD4+ or CD8+ T cells sorted from blood, taken in a trial of the OX40 agonist ivuxolimab. Receptors originate from an adult with an advanced solid tumor such as melanoma, head and neck, liver or kidney cancer. Both conserved end residues are part of each CDR3. Each record gives: J gene, clone size, V gene, D gene, CDR3 DNA, CDR3 protein. The D gene is left open where the match is weak. The size field is filled for only some rows; it gives once, few, many or a size class.

j_gene: TRBJ2-5
abundance: once
v_gene: TRBV7-8
d_gene: -
CDR3nt: TGTGCCAGCAGCTTAGCGGTATTTCAGGGCCGCTTTCCCACGTACCAAGAGACCCAGTACTTC
CDR3aa: CASSLAVFQGRFPTYQETQYF

j_gene: TRBJ2-6
abundance: -
v_gene: TRBV28
d_gene: TRBD1
CDR3nt: TGTGCCAGCAGTACTACGGGACAGGGTGAAGGGGCCAACGTCCTGACTTTC
CDR3aa: CASSTTGQGEGANVLTF

j_gene: TRBJ1-1
abundance: -
v_gene: TRBV19
d_gene: -
CDR3nt: TGTGCCAGTAGTCCCGCTCAGCCCGGGGACACTGAAGCTTTCTTT
CDR3aa: CASSPAQPGDTEAFF

j_gene: TRBJ1-6
abundance: few
v_gene: TRBV10-3
d_gene: TRBD1
CDR3nt: TGTGCCATCAGTCGGACAGGGGAAAATAATTCACCCCTCCACTTT
CDR3aa: CAISRTGENNSPLHF

j_gene: TRBJ2-5
abundance: -
v_gene: TRBV6-6
d_gene: TRBD1
CDR3nt: TGTGCCAGCAGTTACTCGAGGACAGGCCAAGAGACCCAGTACTTC
CDR3aa: CASSYSRTGQETQYF

j_gene: TRBJ2-3
abundance: -
v_gene: TRBV19
d_gene: -
CDR3nt: TGTGCCAGTAGTTCCGGGATCGGGACAGATACGCAGTATTTT
CDR3aa: CASSSGIGTDTQYF

j_gene: TRBJ2-3
abundance: -
v_gene: TRBV28
d_gene: TRBD2
CDR3nt: TGTGCCAGCAGTTTACTAGCGGGGGCTAGCACAGATACGCAGTATTTT
CDR3aa: CASSLLAGASTDTQYF

j_gene: TRBJ2-1
abundance: -
v_gene: TRBV30
d_gene: TRBD2
CDR3nt: TGTGCCTGGAGCGGAGGGACTAGCGGGAGAGGTTGGTCAGAGGGACGAAACAATGAGCAGTTCTTC
CDR3aa: CAWSGGTSGRGWSEGRNNEQFF

j_gene: TRBJ2-2
abundance: -
v_gene: TRBV4-2
d_gene: -
CDR3nt: TGTGCCAGCAGCCGTCAAGGACCGCCGGAGCTGTTTTTT
CDR3aa: CASSRQGPPELFF

j_gene: TRBJ1-1
abundance: -
v_gene: TRBV6-1
d_gene: -
CDR3nt: TGTGCCAGCAGCAGGGGTCTTAACACTGAAGCTTTCTTT
CDR3aa: CASSRGLNTEAFF

j_gene: TRBJ2-2
abundance: -
v_gene: TRBV13
d_gene: TRBD2
CDR3nt: TGTGCCAGCAGCTTATCGCCTCCCGGGACTAGCGGGACGAACACCGGGGAGCTGTTTTTT
CDR3aa: CASSLSPPGTSGTNTGELFF

j_gene: TRBJ2-2
abundance: -
v_gene: TRBV11-3
d_gene: -
CDR3nt: TGTGCCAGCAGCCGGGTCGTGGCCGGGGAGCTGTTTTTT
CDR3aa: CASSRVVAGELFF

j_gene: TRBJ2-2
abundance: once
v_gene: TRBV28
d_gene: -
CDR3nt: TGTGCCAGCAGTTTAGGCGGGGCCATCGGGGAGCTGTTTTTT
CDR3aa: CASSLGGAIGELFF

j_gene: TRBJ2-1
abundance: -
v_gene: TRBV2
d_gene: -
CDR3nt: TGTGCCAGCAGTTCAGATGGGACGCATGAGCAGTTCTTC
CDR3aa: CASSSDGTHEQFF